One sample yielded the 14 T cell receptor beta chains listed below, sequenced in a study of Graves' ophthalmopathy and Graves' hyperthyroidism. RNA transcripts provided the template for amplifying TCR beta CDR3 regions. Following a first-round RT-PCR that used HTBI primers, a second-round multiplex PCR was carried out. TCRdb reprocessed the multiplex PCR reads via MiXCR and lists one record per CDR3 protein. The sample has 900,000 to 1,200,000 distinct CDR3 sequences, approximately 35% seen once; the top ten hold 8.5% to 14%. Material: peripheral blood or thyroid tissue (not recorded which). The receptors originated from an adult man with Graves' hyperthyroidism.

As to this clonotype: This could be a read error, since a much larger clone is one nucleotide away. This chain links TRBV7-2 with TRBJ2-7; TRBD1 matches at 9 bases. The CDR3 sequence is 14 residues long. Germline V gene lookup returns CDR1 SGHTA and CDR2 FQGNSA. CDR3 protein: CASGYPGQGGERYF. In DNA form, the CDR3 reads TGTGCCAGCGGATATCCGGGACAGGGCGGAGAGCGGTACTTC.

This clonotype was observed at least ten times. This CDR3 reads CSVESRDYSGANVLTF. CDR3 DNA sequence: TGCAGCGTTGAGTCCAGGGACTATTCTGGGGCCAACGTCCTGACTTTC. This sequence joins TRBV29-1 and TRBJ2-6; 7 nucleotides agree with TRBD2. V trimming: 3 bases; J trimming: 1 base; junction bases outside the gene matches: 6. There are 16 residues in the CDR3. Germline V gives CDR1 SQVTM, CDR2 ANQGSEA.

A word on this clonotype: A junction end diverges from the germline sequence, so it may reflect a read error. The chain has TRBV5-1 and TRBJ2-2; possibly TRBD2 for D (5 bases). Per the germline V gene, CDR1 is SGHRS and CDR2 is YFSETQ. The length of the CDR3 is 16 residues. In DNA form, the CDR3 reads TGCGTCAGCAGCTTGGAAAGCGGAGCAAACACCGGGGAGCTGTTTTTT. This codes for CVSSLESGANTGELFF.

This chain joins TRBV10-3 and TRBJ1-6; D is possibly TRBD1 (5 bases). The CDR3 is made up of 13 amino acids. The germline V and J ends were trimmed by 5 bases and 10 bases, with 12 bases remaining between them. Per the germline V gene, CDR1 is ENHRY and CDR2 is SYGVKD. The CDR3 DNA sequence: TGTGCCATCAGTAAAGGGGCACAATCACCCCTCCACTTT. Its translation is CAISKGAQSPLHF.

The chain links TRBV12-3 or TRBV12-4 to TRBJ1-1; tentative D call: TRBD1 (5 bases). The CDR3 sequence is 13 residues long. V was cut by 5 bases and J by 2 bases, with 9 bases left in between. The CDR3 spells CASSHRTNTEAFF. Here the CDR3 DNA reads TGTGCCAGCAGTCACAGGACCAACACTGAAGCTTTCTTT.

The CDR3 DNA reads as TGTGCCAGCAGTTTGAGGTTGGGGGATCAGCCCCAGCATTTT. It is translated as CASSLRLGDQPQHF. The chain uses TRBV12-3 or TRBV12-4 and TRBJ1-5; TRBD1 is a possible D gene (5 bases). The CDR3 totals 14 residues. The ends were cut back, 3 bases at V and 5 bases at J, with 11 bases in the middle.

In its sample, this clonotype was seen many times. The rearrangement uses TRBV6-5 and TRBJ2-5, with D perhaps assigned TRBD1 or TRBD2 (5 bases each). Germline CDR1 reads MNHEY; CDR2 reads SVGAGI. The ends were cut back, 1 base at V and 5 bases at J, with 14 bases in the middle. CDR3 length: 15 residues. DNA of the CDR3: TGTGCCAGCAGTTACTGGACTGCCTCAGGGGAGACCCAGTACTTC. It encodes CASSYWTASGETQYF.

At least ten counts were recorded for this clonotype. J is TRBJ2-5 and V is TRBV19; TRBD2 agrees at 8 bases. The CDR3 runs to 15 residues. Trimming took 7 bases from V and 1 from J; bases not matched to a gene: 8. Germline V CDR1 and CDR2: LNHDA, SQIVND (reference sequence). The CDR3 sequence is CASTGRGGIQETQYF. CDR3 DNA: TGTGCCAGTACGGGCCGCGGGGGGATCCAAGAGACCCAGTACTTC.

This clonotype was seen more than once but under ten times. J is TRBJ2-7 and V is TRBV7-9; 8 positions agree with TRBD1. Germline V gene data show CDR1 as SEHNR and CDR2 as FQNEAQ (reference sequence). This CDR3 spans 17 amino acids. V lost 1 base, J lost 1 base, and 9 bases stayed unmatched. As DNA, the CDR3 is TGTGCCAGCAGCTTAGGAGACCGGGACAGGATATCCTACGAGCAGTACTTC. Translating gives CASSLGDRDRISYEQYF.

This clonotype was counted at least ten times. The CDR3 DNA reads as TGCAGTGCGGACCGGACAGGGGTCTATGGCTACACCTTC. Residues: CSADRTGVYGYTF. The rearrangement links TRBV20-1 to TRBJ1-2; TRBD1 matches 9 bases. The CDR3 contains 13 residues. Germline V gene data show CDR1 as DFQATT and CDR2 as SNEGSKA (reference sequence). V shed 6 bases and J 4 bases; nucleotides not matched to a gene: 6.

Note on this clonotype: Compared with germline, one end of the junction differs, possibly owing to a read error. The CDR3 reads CSGRLGTANTGEPFF. In nucleotides, the CDR3 is TGCAGCGGGCGACTCGGGACAGCGAACACCGGGGAGCCGTTTTTT. The chain combines TRBV29-1 with TRBJ2-2, with 7 nucleotides matching TRBD1. The germline V gene encodes CDR1 SQVTM and CDR2 ANQGSEA. This CDR3 spans 15 amino acids.

Of note for this clonotype: The conserved phenylalanine or tryptophan normally closing the CDR3 is absent here, so this likely arose from a read error. The rearrangement uses TRBV15 and TRBJ1-5, with D unresolved. The CDR3 consists of 14 residues. Germline loops: CDR1 LNHNV, CDR2 YYDKDF (reference sequence). V lost 6 bases to trimming and J lost 3 bases, with 12 bases between them. CDR3 protein: CATSPRRNNQPQHL. CDR3 nucleotide sequence: TGTGCCACCAGTCCAAGACGGAACAATCAGCCCCAGCATCTT.

This clonotype appeared many times. This chain links TRBV6-5 with TRBJ1-4, with no clear D. V was shortened by 1 base and J by 8 bases, with 5 bases between the two germline ends. The CDR3 is 12 amino acids. Looked up from germline, CDR1 is MNHEY and CDR2 is SVGAGI. Written as DNA, the CDR3 is TGTGCCAGCAGTTACTTGGGGGAAAAACTGTTTTTT. Protein sequence: CASSYLGEKLFF.

As to this clonotype: Compared with germline, one end of the junction differs, possibly owing to a read error. V usage is TRBV15 and J usage is TRBJ2-6, with 11 bases aligning to TRBD1. The CDR3 runs 16 residues. The germline gives CDR1 LNHNV, CDR2 YYDKDF (reference sequence). The CDR3 coding sequence is TGTGCCACCAGCAGAGCCTCCGGGACAGGGGGCAACGTCCTGACTTTC. Amino acid sequence: CATSRASGTGGNVLTF.